These T cell receptor beta chains were read from a single sample in a study of control samples from healthy donors and cancer patients. The assay was immunoSEQ multiplex PCR, and TCRdb's table has in-frame clones only and misses some. The table has about 120,000 clones, about 93% seen once. The sequenced sample consisted of blood. All receptors derive from a man aged 25 to 40 in good health. The CDR3 runs from the conserved cysteine through the conserved F or W. The D gene is left open where the match is weak.

j_gene	v_gene	d_gene	len	CDR3aa
TRBJ2-1	TRBV5-1	.	18	CASSLSLGYGGQYNEQFF
TRBJ1-2	TRBV5-4	.	14	CASRGPGRPDGYTF
TRBJ1-2	TRBV14	.	14	CASSPIQDTEGYTF
TRBJ2-1	TRBV28	TRBD2	18	CASRHLAGTKSPHNEQFF
TRBJ1-1	TRBV7-9	TRBD1	16	CASSFLFGTDGSEAFF
TRBJ2-3	TRBV6-1	TRBD2	15	CASSELAGATDTQYF
TRBJ1-5	TRBV4-2	TRBD1	18	CASSPLEDRAEGNQPQHF
TRBJ2-3	TRBV5-1	TRBD2	22	CASSPTGYPRTSGGVETDTQYF
TRBJ1-2	TRBV5-4	.	13	CASSLPGEYGYTF
TRBJ1-2	TRBV9	.	13	CASSWDGHYGYTF
TRBJ2-2	TRBV5-1	.	11	CASSITGELFF
TRBJ2-1	TRBV11-2	.	15	CASTRTPSSYNEQFF